The clone carrying this T cell receptor beta chain was observed a handful of times. As yet, its antigen is unknown. Each CDR3 protein is one row after TCRdb ran MiXCR on the 5' RACE reads. The sample consists of hundreds of thousands of distinct CDR3 sequences, 16% of them appearing once. This record belongs to a study of T-cell memory formation after mild COVID-19. At the level of the study: Clusters of TCRs were largely donor specific.

The study, taken as a whole, reports: Among CD4+ contracting clones, most were CM and EM, and CD8+ ones EMRA. Pre-infection memory harbored some responding clones, suggesting cross-reactive memory joined. Second-wave clones reaching peak frequency on day 37 lacked confirmed SARS-CoV-2 specificity.

The germline V gene has CDR1 SGHTA and CDR2 FQGNSA. The V end lost 8 bases, the J end lost 2 bases, and 21 bases lay between the germline ends. This CDR3 has 16 residues. This chain joins TRBV7-2 and TRBJ1-2; D is perhaps TRBD1 (6 bases). This TCR was sampled from a young man who had mild COVID-19 (a few samples of this study predate the infection). Cell type and time point are not known. Sequencing was performed on PBMCs or a T cell subset sorted from them (not recorded which). The chain's CDR3 is CASLPYPQGRNYGYTF. The CDR3 DNA sequence: TGTGCCAGCTTACCCTACCCACAGGGCCGCAACTATGGCTACACCTTC. Looking up the rest from reference TRBV7-2 and TRBJ1-2 gives the full variable domain: GAGVSQSPSNKVTEKGKDVELRCDPISGHTALYWYRQSLGQGLEFLIYFQGNSAPDKSGLPSDRFSAERTGGSVSTLTIQRTQQEDSAVYLCASLPYPQGRNYGYTFGSGTRLTVV.